These 27 T cell receptor beta chains were all obtained from the same sample, sequenced in a study of T cells after posttransplantation cyclophosphamide. Using immunoSEQ multiplex PCR, the repertoire was profiled, and TCRdb retains in-frame clones only, with some absent. Sampling found about 7,700 clones, none seen once. A marrow graft followed busulfan-fludarabine conditioning, with cyclophosphamide on days +3 and +4. The specimen was PBMCs, collected about 14 weeks after allogeneic stem cell transplant with posttransplant cyclophosphamide. The receptors derive from a female patient between 60 and 69 years old who received an allogeneic stem cell transplant from an unrelated donor, was CMV-positive, and had acute GVHD only. The T cells may come from the graft donor.

The chain uses TRBV29-1 and TRBJ2-1; 9 nucleotides match TRBD2. CDR3 length: 15 amino acids. In germline, CDR1 is SQVTM, CDR2 ANQGSEA. V lost 8 bases to trimming and J lost 4 bases; unmatched junction nucleotides: 12. The DNA for the CDR3 is TGCAGCTCACACTCCGGGACTAGCAAATACAATGAGCAGTTCTTC. Amino acid sequence: CSSHSGTSKYNEQFF.

The table lists this clone with many counts. This rearrangement joins TRBV28 to TRBJ1-2; 9 bases fit TRBD1. Germline lookup yields CDR1 MDHEN and CDR2 SYDVKM. Trimming cost V 5 bases and J 3 bases; bases outside gene matches: 16. The CDR3 extends over 18 amino acids. The chain's CDR3 is CASSRFLGQGNFDYGYTF. The DNA of the CDR3 is TGTGCCAGCAGTCGCTTCCTTGGACAGGGGAACTTTGACTATGGCTACACCTTC.

Many counts were recorded for this clone. This rearrangement joins TRBV7-9 to TRBJ1-1, with 8 positions matching TRBD1. The V and J ends lost 2 bases and 11 bases, in that order; junction bases with no gene match: 7. In germline, CDR1 is SEHNR, CDR2 FQNEAQ (reference sequence). The CDR3 runs to 13 residues. In DNA, the CDR3 is TGTGCCAGCAGCTTAAGGCCAGGGGGCGACGCTTTCTTT. Its translation: CASSLRPGGDAFF.

This clone is categorized as medium-sized. The CDR3 DNA reads as TGTGCCAGCAGCTTAGGAAAGGGCAATGAGCAGTTCTTC. The encoded protein is CASSLGKGNEQFF. This chain joins TRBV13 and TRBJ2-1; D call uncertain. CDR1 and CDR2 (germline): PRHDT, FYEKMQ (reference sequence). Trimming cost V 0 bases and J 6 bases, with 6 bases left between them. CDR3 size: 13 residues. Full variable domain (outside the CDR3, taken from reference TRBV13 and TRBJ2-1): AAGVIQSPRHLIKEKRETATLKCYPIPRHDTVYWYQQGPGQDPQFLISFYEKMQSDKGSIPDRFSAQQFSDYHSELNMSSLELGDSALYFCASSLGKGNEQFFGPGTRLTVL.

This clone was seen more than once but under ten times. The chain joins TRBV29-1 to TRBJ2-5, with a tentative D call TRBD1 (5 bases). This CDR3 is built from 14 residues. The germline V gene encodes CDR1 SQVTM and CDR2 ANQGSEA. The ends were cut back, 6 bases at V and 0 bases at J, with 14 bases in the middle. CDR3 protein: CSVRTTQYQETQYF. The DNA for the CDR3 is TGCAGCGTCCGGACAACCCAGTACCAAGAGACCCAGTACTTC.

This clone came up many times. CDR3: CASMIQGASWNEQFF. CDR3 bases: TGTGCCAGCATGATACAGGGGGCTTCGTGGAATGAGCAGTTCTTC. This chain connects TRBV6-5 to TRBJ2-1; TRBD1 matches at 9 bases. J lost 7 bases, V lost 7 bases, and 11 bases had no gene match. The CDR3 loop spans 15 amino acids. Germline V gives CDR1 MNHEY, CDR2 SVGAGI.

The table lists this clone with many counts. CDR3 DNA sequence: TGTGCCAGCAGCTCGCGCCCCGGGACAGGGCGATCACCCCTCCACTTT. Its translation: CASSSRPGTGRSPLHF. The chain carries TRBV7-9 and TRBJ1-6; TRBD1 matches 9 bases. Trimming took 4 bases from V and 10 from J; bases not matched to a gene: 11. The CDR3 spans 16 residues. Germline V CDR1 and CDR2: SEHNR, FQNEAQ (reference sequence).

This sequence joins TRBV7-9 and TRBJ2-2; D gene uncertain. V was clipped by 5 bases and J by 2 bases, with 9 bases between them. Germline V CDR1 and CDR2: SEHNR, FQNEAQ (reference sequence). The CDR3 covers 14 residues. The CDR3 loop is CASSNRQNTGELFF. The CDR3 DNA reads as TGTGCCAGCAGCAACCGACAAAACACCGGGGAGCTGTTTTTT. The whole variable domain, remainder taken from reference TRBV7-9 and TRBJ2-2, is DTGVSQNPRHKITKRGQNVTFRCDPISEHNRLYWYRQTLGQGPEFLTYFQNEAQLEKSRLLSDRFSAERPKGSFSTLEIQRTEQGDSAMYLCASSNRQNTGELFFGEGSRLTVL.

In this sample, this clone turned up many times. The J gene is TRBJ1-5, the V gene TRBV6-1; possible D gene TRBD1, 6 bases. Deletions cut 6 bases from V and 4 bases from J, with 13 bases between. CDR1 and CDR2 from the germline V gene are MNHNS and SASEGT. The CDR3 is 14 amino acids. The CDR3 sequence: CASSARGGNQPQHF. The CDR3 nucleotides are TGTGCCAGCAGCGCGCGAGGGGGAAATCAGCCCCAGCATTTT.

This clone was recorded at least ten times. The chain couples TRBV15 to TRBJ2-2, with TRBD2 matching over 11 bases. There are 17 residues in the CDR3. The trim removed 3 bases at V and 0 bases at J, leaving 3 bases unmatched. Germline-derived CDR1 and CDR2 are LNHNV and YYDKDF (reference sequence). CDR3: CATSRGLAEANTGELFF. CDR3 in DNA: TGTGCCACCAGCAGGGGACTAGCGGAGGCGAACACCGGGGAGCTGTTTTTT.

This clone was picked up many times. This chain links TRBV6-5 with TRBJ2-7; tentative D call: TRBD1 (5 bases). The CDR3 extends over 14 amino acids. V was pared by 6 bases and J by 6 bases, with 18 bases between. Germline-derived CDR1 and CDR2 are MNHEY and SVGAGI. The CDR3 DNA is TGTGCCAGCAGAGGGGCCGGCCCACACGGCGAGCAGTACTTC. Translated: CASRGAGPHGEQYF.

This clone was counted at least ten times. The V call is TRBV5-4, the J call TRBJ1-4; TRBD1 might be the D (6 bases). CDR1 is SGHNT, CDR2 YYREEE, per germline (reference sequence). V dropped 3 bases and J dropped 3 bases, with 15 bases sitting between them. The CDR3 consists of 16 residues. CDR3 sequence reads: CASSSKEQGSNEKLFF. CDR3 bases: TGTGCCAGCAGCTCAAAAGAACAGGGATCTAATGAAAAACTGTTTTTT.

This clone was counted a few times. The rearrangement joins TRBV2 to TRBJ2-4; 7 positions match TRBD2. V was pared by 3 bases and J by 1 base, with 18 bases of the junction left unmatched. CDR3 length equals 20 residues. Germline loops: CDR1 SNHLY, CDR2 FYNNEI. CDR3: CASSEVELGEGYRAKNIQYF. CDR3 in DNA: TGTGCCAGCAGTGAGGTCGAGCTAGGGGAGGGATATAGGGCCAAAAACATTCAGTACTTC.

This clone was seen ten or more times. The rearrangement links TRBV28 to TRBJ2-1; maybe TRBD2 (5 bases). Trimming removed 6 bases from V and 5 bases from J, with 17 bases in between. The germline V gene encodes CDR1 MDHEN and CDR2 SYDVKM. This CDR3 has 15 residues. In nucleotides, the CDR3 is TGTGCCAGCAGGTCAGGCGACTCAGCGGACAATGAGCAGTTCTTC. This gives the protein CASRSGDSADNEQFF.

This clone was recorded many times. The rearrangement links TRBV28 to TRBJ2-7; TRBD1 matches 9 bases. CDR3 length equals 16 residues. V lost 4 bases, J lost 4 bases, and 11 bases stayed unmatched. Germline assignment: CDR1 MDHEN and CDR2 SYDVKM. CDR3 sequence reads: CASSSPFDRGIYEQYF. The CDR3, as DNA: TGTGCCAGCAGTTCCCCCTTCGACAGGGGGATATACGAGCAGTACTTC.

In its sample, this clone was seen many times. The chain carries TRBV6-1 and TRBJ1-4; 10 bases line up with TRBD1. The CDR3 has 14 amino acids. CDR1 is MNHNS and CDR2 is SASEGT in the germline V gene. Trimming took 7 bases from V and 5 from J; bases not matched to a gene: 4. The CDR3 sequence: CASTLDRGNEKLFF. The DNA of the CDR3 is TGTGCCAGCACCCTGGACAGGGGGAATGAAAAACTGTTTTTT.

This clone ranks as medium-sized. V usage is TRBV2 and J usage is TRBJ2-1, with D unresolved. The CDR3 extends over 13 amino acids. Germline CDR1 SNHLY, CDR2 FYNNEI. V lost 6 bases and J lost 7, with 13 bases in between. DNA for the CDR3: TGTGCCAGCAGCCGGTTGCCACAGAATGAGCAGTTCTTC. It is translated as CASSRLPQNEQFF.

This clone was seen ten or more times. The V call is TRBV30, the J call TRBJ1-6; TRBD1 is a possible D gene (5 bases). There are 14 residues in the CDR3. Trimming stripped 0 bases from V and 9 bases from J, with 12 bases between. From germline, CDR1 is GTSNPN and CDR2 SVGIG (reference sequence). The CDR3 sequence: CAWSVGGEGSPLHF. In DNA, the CDR3 is TGTGCCTGGAGTGTTGGGGGGGAAGGTTCACCCCTCCACTTT.

The sample holds many counts of this clone. The chain is built from TRBV7-9 and TRBJ1-1; TRBD1 aligns across 8 bases. The CDR3 is 14 residues long. The germline V gene has CDR1 SEHNR and CDR2 FQNEAQ (reference sequence). The J segment lost 5 bases and the V segment lost 7 bases, leaving 9 bases of the junction unmatched. Here the CDR3 reads CASTQGRGLTEAFF. The CDR3 nucleotides are TGTGCCAGCACCCAAGGCAGGGGGCTAACTGAAGCTTTCTTT.

This clone is medium-sized (0.01 to 0.1%) by share. The rearrangement links TRBV10-3 to TRBJ2-7, with TRBD1 as a possible D gene (6 bases). V was shortened by 5 bases and J by 0 bases, with 14 bases between the two germline ends. The CDR3 runs 15 residues. CDR1 and CDR2 (germline): ENHRY, SYGVKD. CDR3 DNA: TGTGCCATCAGTCCCGGGGACACACCCTCCTACGAGCAGTACTTC. As protein: CAISPGDTPSYEQYF.

By frequency in the sample, this clone is medium-sized. The V call is TRBV14, the J call TRBJ2-5, with no clear D. Trimming removed 1 base from V and 9 bases from J, with 12 bases in between. This CDR3 comprises 13 residues. Germline-derived CDR1 and CDR2 are SGHDN and FVKESK. The CDR3 nucleotides read TGTGCCAGCAGCCAAGTGGGCCTCCAGCCCCAGTACTTC. This sequence encodes CASSQVGLQPQYF.

This clone is medium-sized (0.01 to 0.1%) by share. This chain joins TRBV10-3 and TRBJ1-1; a weak D match, TRBD1 (6 bases). Germline CDR1 and CDR2: ENHRY and SYGVKD. Trimming cost V 7 bases and J 5 bases, with 11 bases left between them. There are 12 residues in the CDR3. CDR3 nucleotide sequence: TGTGCCATCATGGAGGGGGGGACTGAAGCTTTCTTT. Translation gives CAIMEGGTEAFF.

This clone was observed at least ten times. This chain connects TRBV11-2 to TRBJ2-7; TRBD1 might be the D (6 bases). CDR1 and CDR2 (germline): SGHAT, FQNNGV. Deletions cut 0 bases from V and 3 bases from J, with 9 bases between. The CDR3 consists of 14 residues. CDR3 in DNA: TGTGCCAGCAGCTTAGAACAGGGAAGCTACGAGCAGTACTTC. As protein: CASSLEQGSYEQYF.

This clone is deemed medium-sized. The chain has TRBV5-4 and TRBJ1-1; TRBD1 might be the D (5 bases). V was cut by 4 bases and J by 1 base, with 11 bases left in between. This CDR3 comprises 14 residues. Germline V gene data show CDR1 as SGHNT and CDR2 as YYREEE (reference sequence). CDR3 bases: TGTGCCAGCAGCGCGTTACAGGAGAACACTGAAGCTTTCTTT. Encoded protein: CASSALQENTEAFF.

This clone was seen ten or more times. The chain carries TRBV7-2 and TRBJ2-3; 10 bases agree with TRBD2. J gave up 3 bases and V 5 bases, and 5 bases lay outside the gene matches. Germline V gene lookup returns CDR1 SGHTA and CDR2 FQGNSA. This CDR3 has 15 amino acids. The CDR3 is CASSTGLAKTDTQYF. Written as DNA, the CDR3 is TGTGCCAGCAGCACGGGACTAGCGAAAACAGATACGCAGTATTTT.

This clone is labeled medium-sized (0.01 to 0.1%). The chain joins TRBV19 to TRBJ1-5, with a tentative D call TRBD1 (6 bases). The CDR3 length is 16 residues. CDR1 LNHDA and CDR2 SQIVND come from the germline V gene (reference sequence). Trimming removed 0 bases from V and 8 bases from J, with 17 bases in between. The chain's CDR3 is CASSIDATGFLEPQHF. Written as DNA, the CDR3 is TGTGCCAGTAGTATAGACGCTACAGGGTTTCTGGAGCCCCAGCATTTT.

This clone came up many times. The rearrangement links TRBV12-3 or TRBV12-4 to TRBJ2-2; 8 positions match TRBD1. V was pared by 4 bases and J by 1 base, with 8 bases of the junction left unmatched. The CDR3 consists of 17 residues. The CDR3 sequence: CASSSPRQGWNTGELFF. DNA for the CDR3: TGTGCCAGCAGTTCCCCTCGACAGGGGTGGAACACCGGGGAGCTGTTTTTT.